The next 20 T cell receptor beta chains were all read from a single sample in a study of blood T cell repertoires in COVID-19. Sequencing was performed with immunoSEQ multiplex PCR; in TCRdb, only in-frame clones are kept and a portion is missing. This sample carries hundreds of thousands of clones, around 87% of them seen once, and the ten largest clones take around 1.9%. The source material was PBMCs or T cells enriched from blood (not recorded which). These receptors originate from a man between 35 and 55 years old in a cohort exposed to, infected with or recovered from COVID-19 (not recorded which).

Only one count was recorded for this clone. This rearrangement joins TRBV30 to TRBJ2-1; TRBD2 agrees at 10 bases. Trimming at V came to 4 bases and at J to 1 base, leaving 10 bases not matched to a gene. The CDR3 runs 17 residues. CDR1 and CDR2 from the germline V gene are GTSNPN and SVGIG (reference sequence). CDR3: CAWTEASGRRSYNEQFF. Here the CDR3 DNA reads TGTGCCTGGACAGAGGCTAGCGGGAGACGTTCCTACAATGAGCAGTTCTTC.

The chain has TRBV2 and TRBJ1-4, with 7 nucleotides matching TRBD1. Germline V gene sequence: CDR1 SNHLY, CDR2 FYNNEI. Germline trimming cut 6 bases from V and 8 bases from J; bases unmatched to any gene: 9. CDR3 length: 14 amino acids. For the CDR3, the DNA is TGTGCCAGCAGCCAGACAGGGAACCTAGAAAAACTGTTTTTT. It encodes CASSQTGNLEKLFF.

V is TRBV28 and J is TRBJ1-5; D not certain. Germline V lookup: CDR1 MDHEN, CDR2 SYDVKM. The V gene lost 5 bases and the J gene lost 2 bases, with 13 bases spanning the gap. The CDR3 is 15 amino acids. CDR3 DNA: TGTGCCAGCAGTCCGATCCAAATAGGCAATCAGCCCCAGCATTTT. Its translation: CASSPIQIGNQPQHF.

This chain joins TRBV3-1 (or the pseudogene TRBV3-2) and TRBJ2-7; TRBD2 agrees at 7 bases. Looked up from germline, CDR1 is LGHDT and CDR2 is YNNKEL (reference sequence). After removal of 0 bases from V and 7 bases from J, the junction contained 6 bases not matched to a gene. This CDR3 is 14 amino acids long. CDR3 DNA: TGTGCCAGCAGCCAAGAAGCGGGAACACGTGAGCAGTACTTC. As protein: CASSQEAGTREQYF.

In this sample, this clone turned up many times. The rearrangement links TRBV25-1 to TRBJ1-2; D might be TRBD1 (6 bases). This CDR3 is 17 amino acids long. Looked up from germline, CDR1 is MGHDK and CDR2 is SYGVNS. V dropped 3 bases and J dropped 1 base, with 18 bases sitting between them. The CDR3 DNA sequence: TGTGCCAGCAGTGAGTGGGGCCAGGGGAGACTTAACTATGGCTACACCTTC. Translated: CASSEWGQGRLNYGYTF.

V is TRBV5-4 and J is TRBJ1-2; 8 bases are a match to TRBD1. The junction had 5 bases not matched to a gene; V was cut back by 2 bases and J by 8 bases. The CDR3 runs 13 residues. Germline V gene lookup returns CDR1 SGHNT and CDR2 YYREEE (reference sequence). The CDR3 bases are TGTGCCAGCAGCTTAAGGACAGGGTCCGGCTACACCTTC. Protein product: CASSLRTGSGYTF.

V is TRBV24-1 and J is TRBJ2-1, with D perhaps TRBD2 (5 bases). Germline V gene lookup returns CDR1 KGHDR and CDR2 SFDVKD. V gave up 5 bases and J gave up 5 bases, with 9 bases separating them. The CDR3 length is 13 residues. The CDR3 DNA follows: TGTGCCACCAGTGTCCCCGGGAACAATGAGCAGTTCTTC. It translates to CATSVPGNNEQFF.

This clone was counted a single time. The chain couples TRBV5-4 to TRBJ2-4; 7 bases fit TRBD1. CDR3 length equals 13 residues. Unmatched junction bases numbered 2, after V lost 4 bases and J lost 4 bases. In germline, CDR1 is SGHNT, CDR2 YYREEE (reference sequence). The CDR3 spells CASSLGQKNIQYF. The CDR3, as DNA: TGTGCCAGCAGCCTGGGACAGAAAAACATTCAGTACTTC. Variable domain in full (rest from reference TRBV5-4 and TRBJ2-4): ETGVTQSPTHLIKTRGQQVTLRCSSQSGHNTVSWYQQALGQGPQFIFQYYREEENGRGNFPPRFSGLQFPNYSSELNVNALELDDSALYLCASSLGQKNIQYFGAGTRLSVL.

The V gene is TRBV7-3, the J gene TRBJ2-5; TRBD2 aligns across 8 bases. The CDR3 totals 15 residues. Trimming at V came to 3 bases and at J to 5 bases, leaving 8 bases not matched to a gene. Germline CDR1 reads SGHTA; CDR2 reads FQGTGA. CDR3 DNA: TGTGCCAGCAGCTTTCGGGGGGGTCCTAGGGAGACCCAGTACTTC. It translates to CASSFRGGPRETQYF.

The rearrangement links TRBV27 to TRBJ1-1; D is possibly TRBD1 (5 bases). V was pared by 5 bases and J by 4 bases, with 23 bases between. Germline assignment: CDR1 MNHEY and CDR2 SMNVEV (reference sequence). The CDR3 is 17 residues long. CDR3 DNA: TGTGCCAGCAGTAGGGGACTGGTCGGGGGTCGGATCACTGAAGCTTTCTTT. Translated, it gives CASSRGLVGGRITEAFF.

The chain couples TRBV5-1 to TRBJ2-7, with TRBD2 identical over 7 bases. The germline V gene encodes CDR1 SGHRS and CDR2 YFSETQ. V gave up 0 bases and J gave up 7 bases; unmatched junction bases: 13. The CDR3 contains 16 residues. CDR3: CASSLASASGAGEQYF. For the CDR3, the DNA is TGCGCCAGCAGCTTGGCCAGCGCTAGCGGCGCAGGGGAGCAGTACTTC.

The chain combines TRBV7-6 with TRBJ2-1, with TRBD2 identical over 13 bases. The V gene's germline CDR1 is SGHVS and CDR2 FNYEAQ. The V gene end was trimmed by 2 bases and the J gene end by 7 bases; junction bases not matched to a gene: 5. The CDR3 has 16 residues. The DNA for the CDR3 is TGTGCCAGCAGCTTACCGGGACTAGCGGGATGGAATGAGCAGTTCTTC. Its translation is CASSLPGLAGWNEQFF.

The chain is built from TRBV7-6 and TRBJ2-5, with a tentative D call TRBD1 (5 bases). Per germline, CDR1 SGHVS and CDR2 FNYEAQ. The CDR3 is made up of 15 amino acids. V was cut by 3 bases and J by 1 base, with 12 bases left in between. The CDR3 here is CASSFNRGAQETQYF. CDR3 DNA: TGTGCCAGCAGCTTCAATAGGGGCGCCCAAGAGACCCAGTACTTC.

The chain combines TRBV7-8 with TRBJ1-6; a possible D gene is TRBD1 (5 bases). Germline CDR1 and CDR2: SGHVS and FQNEAQ. The V gene lost 5 bases and the J gene lost 2 bases, with 19 bases spanning the gap. The CDR3 runs to 18 residues. CDR3: CASSPRQGTGAYNSPLHF. CDR3 nucleotide sequence: TGTGCCAGCAGCCCCCGCCAGGGCACGGGAGCCTATAATTCACCCCTCCACTTT.

V gene TRBV21-1 combines with J gene TRBJ2-1; the table's D gene call, TRBD2, was not cross checked with the DNA. TRBV21-1 is shown as a pseudogene. The CDR3 contains 19 residues. CDR3 protein: CASSKIITSASLSYNEQFF. CDR3 sequence (DNA): TGTGCCAGCAGCAAAATTATCACTAGCGCGTCTTTGTCCTACAATGAGCAGTTCTTC.

The chain links TRBV30 to TRBJ2-7; D gene unclear. The ends were cut back, 2 bases at V and 3 bases at J, with 14 bases in the middle. The germline gives CDR1 GTSNPN, CDR2 SVGIG (reference sequence). CDR3 length: 14 amino acids. Here the CDR3 reads CAWSPQPRLYEQYF. DNA for the CDR3: TGTGCCTGGAGTCCCCAGCCGAGGCTCTACGAGCAGTACTTC.

The genes are TRBV7-9 and TRBJ2-3; 10 bases agree with TRBD2. Germline lookup yields CDR1 SEHNR and CDR2 FQNEAQ (reference sequence). The CDR3 sequence is 17 residues long. J lost 0 bases, V lost 4 bases, and 7 bases had no gene match. CDR3 region: CASSSGKTSGSTDTQYF. As DNA, the CDR3 is TGTGCCAGCAGCTCCGGTAAGACTAGCGGGAGCACAGATACGCAGTATTTT.

The chain couples TRBV4-2 to TRBJ2-1; 12 bases are shared with TRBD2. The CDR3 sequence is 15 residues long. V shed 1 base and J 7 bases; nucleotides not matched to a gene: 2. Germline CDR1 reads LGHNA; CDR2 reads YNFKEQ. DNA of the CDR3: TGTGCCAGCAGCCAAGGCACTAGCGGGAGGAATGAGCAGTTCTTC. It is translated as CASSQGTSGRNEQFF.

The rearrangement links TRBV19 to TRBJ1-1, with D perhaps matching TRBD1 (5 bases). Trimming removed 3 bases at V and 4 bases at J, with 9 bases between. This CDR3 is built from 13 residues. Germline V lookup: CDR1 LNHDA, CDR2 SQIVND (reference sequence). The CDR3: CASSMQGTTEAFF. Here the CDR3 DNA reads TGTGCCAGTAGTATGCAGGGTACCACTGAAGCTTTCTTT.

This clone was seen only once. The rearrangement uses TRBV27 and TRBJ1-3; the D is unclear. The CDR3 totals 14 residues. CDR1 is MNHEY and CDR2 is SMNVEV in the germline V gene (reference sequence). The germline V and J ends were trimmed by 3 bases and 4 bases, with 10 bases remaining between them. The CDR3 nucleotides read TGTGCCAGCAGTTTGGGCAGGCCGGGAAACACCATATATTTT. Protein product: CASSLGRPGNTIYF.